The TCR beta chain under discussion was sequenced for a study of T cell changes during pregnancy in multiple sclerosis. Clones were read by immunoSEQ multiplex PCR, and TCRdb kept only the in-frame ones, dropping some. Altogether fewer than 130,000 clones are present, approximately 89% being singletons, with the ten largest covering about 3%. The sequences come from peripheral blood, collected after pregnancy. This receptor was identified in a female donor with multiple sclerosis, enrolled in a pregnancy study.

The CDR3 sequence is CASASSGTQYF. As DNA, the CDR3 is TGTGCCAGCGCGTCTAGCGGTACGCAGTATTTT. The chain recombines TRBV25-1 with TRBJ2-3; 7 bases map to TRBD2. The CDR3 covers 11 residues. With V trimmed by 8 bases and J by 8 bases, 4 bases remained unmatched. Germline assignment: CDR1 MGHDK and CDR2 SYGVNS.